This T cell receptor beta chain was recovered during a study of blood T cells in healthy people across ages. A minimum of 5 micrograms of total RNA was extracted per sample. With 6 bases clipped from V and 0 bases from J, the junction kept 9 bases outside the gene matches. From germline, CDR1 is SGHVS and CDR2 FNYEAQ. CDR3 length: 16 residues. For the second PCR, which ran for 7 to 11 cycles, a sample-barcoded 5' primer and a J-beta primer mix were used. Carrying 12 random nucleotides, a template-switch adaptor labeled each individual cDNA molecule. TCRdb called the 5' RACE reads again in MiXCR, with one record for every CDR3 protein. Of approximately 730,000 distinct CDR3 sequences listed, about 40% are singletons.

This TCR derives from an older woman in good health. Source material: blood. The gene calls are TRBV7-6 and TRBJ2-3, with 7 nucleotides matching TRBD2. The CDR3 sequence is CASSLQASGSTDTQYF. CDR3 in DNA: TGTGCCAGCAGTTTACAAGCTAGCGGAAGCACAGATACGCAGTATTTT.